These 17 T cell receptor beta chains came from one sample sequenced in a study of blood T cell repertoires in COVID-19. Only in-frame clones appear in the TCRdb table, and some are missing; sequencing was by immunoSEQ multiplex PCR. The table lists over 40,000 clones, about 86% of them singletons, with roughly 2.6% in the top ten. Sequenced input: peripheral blood. These receptors were taken from a woman aged 55-69 years with acute or convalescent COVID-19.

This rearrangement joins TRBV4-2 to TRBJ1-3, with 8 nucleotides matching TRBD1. With 4 bases clipped from V and 4 bases from J, the junction kept 6 bases outside the gene matches. The CDR3 runs to 15 residues. CDR1 is LGHNA and CDR2 is YNFKEQ in the germline V gene. CDR3 bases: TGTGCCAGCAGCCTCGGCCGGGACAGGGGAAACACCATATATTTT. Translating it yields CASSLGRDRGNTIYF.

This clone was seen just once. The chain combines TRBV18 with TRBJ1-1; possible D gene TRBD1, 5 bases. The germline V and J ends were trimmed by 6 bases and 3 bases, with 20 bases remaining between them. The germline V gene has CDR1 KGHSH and CDR2 LQKENI. This CDR3 region has 16 residues. The DNA for the CDR3 is TGTGCCAGCTCGCTTTCAACGGCGGGGCCGGACACTGAAGCTTTCTTT. Its protein product is CASSLSTAGPDTEAFF.

The chain uses TRBV6-6 and TRBJ2-1; no clear D. The CDR3 runs to 13 residues. Germline V CDR1 and CDR2: MNHNY, SVGAGI (reference sequence). With 10 bases removed from V and 0 bases from J, the gap between germline ends came to 10 bases. CDR3 sequence reads: CAILIHSYNEQFF. The CDR3 bases are TGTGCCATCCTAATTCACTCCTACAATGAGCAGTTCTTC.

V is TRBV4-1 and J is TRBJ2-2; 13 bases align to TRBD2. Germline loops: CDR1 MGHRA, CDR2 YSYEKL. V shed 3 bases and J 4 bases; nucleotides not matched to a gene: 8. This CDR3 is 18 amino acids long. CDR3 DNA sequence: TGCGCCAGCAGCCAGGGAGGACTAGCGGGAGTAGGCACCGGGGAGCTGTTTTTT. Protein product: CASSQGGLAGVGTGELFF.

The J gene is TRBJ2-3, the V gene TRBV9, with TRBD1 matching over 7 bases. Germline assignment: CDR1 SGDLS and CDR2 YYNGEE. CDR3 size: 15 residues. The junction had 9 bases not matched to a gene; V was cut back by 4 bases and J by 4 bases. In nucleotides, the CDR3 is TGTGCCAGCAGCCTCACCGAGGGGGCCCCAGATACGCAGTATTTT. Residues: CASSLTEGAPDTQYF.

The chain links TRBV7-8 to TRBJ2-3; tentatively, D is TRBD2 (6 bases). Germline values: CDR1 SGHVS, CDR2 FQNEAQ. The CDR3 spans 17 residues. V was clipped by 1 base and J by 0 bases, with 14 bases between them. The CDR3 here is CASSLVHLSGSTDTQYF. The CDR3 DNA reads as TGTGCCAGCAGCTTAGTCCACCTTAGCGGTAGCACAGATACGCAGTATTTT.

The chain carries TRBV29-1 and TRBJ1-2, with D maybe TRBD1 (6 bases). The V end lost 4 bases, the J end lost 5 bases, and 8 bases lay between the germline ends. The CDR3 runs to 11 residues. The germline CDR1 and CDR2 sequences are SQVTM and ANQGSEA. Written as DNA, the CDR3 is TGCAGCGTTGCAGGGGTTTATGGCTACACCTTC. Protein sequence: CSVAGVYGYTF. Together with reference TRBV29-1 and TRBJ1-2, the CDR3 gives the full variable domain: SAVISQKPSRDICQRGTSLTIQCQVDSQVTMMFWYRQQPGQSLTLIATANQGSEATYESGFVIDKFPISRPNLTFSTLTVSNMSPEDSSIYLCSVAGVYGYTFGSGTRLTVV.

The chain is built from TRBV19 and TRBJ2-5; 7 bases map to TRBD1. The V gene end was trimmed by 6 bases and the J gene end by 5 bases; junction bases not matched to a gene: 6. Germline V gene lookup returns CDR1 LNHDA and CDR2 SQIVND (reference sequence). The CDR3 spans 13 residues. CDR3 in amino acids: CASRDRLVETQYF. The CDR3 DNA follows: TGTGCCAGTAGGGACAGGCTTGTGGAGACCCAGTACTTC.

The CDR3 loop is CATGGGSFTDTQYF. CDR3 sequence (DNA): TGTGCCACCGGGGGCGGGAGTTTCACAGATACGCAGTATTTT. This rearrangement joins TRBV15 to TRBJ2-3; tentative D call: TRBD2 (7 bases). The V end lost 8 bases, the J end lost 2 bases, and 14 bases lay between the germline ends. Germline V lookup: CDR1 LNHNV, CDR2 YYDKDF (reference sequence). The CDR3 has 14 amino acids.

The chain is built from TRBV6-5 and TRBJ2-1; TRBD2 matches at 8 bases. This CDR3 has 15 amino acids. Germline CDR1 and CDR2: MNHEY and SVGAGI. The V segment lost 6 bases and the J segment 7 bases; nucleotides outside the gene matches: 11. The CDR3 DNA sequence: TGTGCCAGCAGGGCCATCGGGGGGGCGATGAATGAGCAGTTCTTC. Its translation is CASRAIGGAMNEQFF.

This chain uses TRBV19 with TRBJ1-6, with TRBD1 identical over 7 bases. J was trimmed by 6 bases and V by 2 bases; bases with no gene match: 1. The CDR3 runs 14 residues. Germline loops: CDR1 LNHDA, CDR2 SQIVND (reference sequence). CDR3 DNA: TGTGCCAGTAGTATACAGGGGGTTAATTCACCCCTCCACTTT. It translates to CASSIQGVNSPLHF.

This chain joins TRBV11-2 and TRBJ2-6, with D perhaps matching TRBD1 (6 bases). This CDR3 region has 18 residues. The V and J ends lost 3 bases and 2 bases respectively, with 17 bases between them. Germline values: CDR1 SGHAT, CDR2 FQNNGV. The CDR3 DNA is TGTGCCAGCAGCTTGGGCCGGGGTAGGGGGACTGGGGCCAACGTCCTGACTTTC. It codes for CASSLGRGRGTGANVLTF.

V usage is TRBV11-3 and J usage is TRBJ2-2, with D maybe TRBD1 (5 bases). This CDR3 has 15 residues. CDR1 is SGHNT and CDR2 is YENEEA in the germline V gene. V lost 5 bases and J 1 base, leaving 11 bases between the germline ends. The CDR3: CASSPSQGNTGELFF. The CDR3 region has the DNA TGTGCCAGCAGCCCCTCCCAGGGGAACACCGGGGAGCTGTTTTTT.

V gene TRBV11-1 combines with J gene TRBJ2-1; 16 nucleotides align to TRBD2. Germline CDR1 SGHAT, CDR2 FQDESV (reference sequence). The junction had 3 bases not matched to a gene; V was cut back by 5 bases and J by 8 bases. The CDR3 is 15 amino acids. The CDR3 here is CASSAGLAGGHEQFF. DNA for the CDR3: TGTGCCAGCAGCGCGGGACTAGCGGGGGGGCATGAGCAGTTCTTC. Variable domain in full (rest from reference TRBV11-1 and TRBJ2-1): EAEVAQSPRYKITEKSQAVAFWCDPISGHATLYWYRQILGQGPELLVQFQDESVVDDSQLPKDRFSAERLKGVDSTLKIQPAELGDSAMYLCASSAGLAGGHEQFFGPGTRLTVL.

This chain uses TRBV6-4 with TRBJ2-3, with 7 bases that match TRBD2. V gave up 5 bases and J gave up 4 bases; unmatched junction bases: 6. The CDR3 sequence is 14 residues long. Germline values: CDR1 MRHNA, CDR2 SNTAGT. CDR3 sequence reads: CASSKLASADTQYF. CDR3 DNA: TGTGCCAGCAGTAAACTAGCGAGCGCAGATACGCAGTATTTT.

V and J are TRBV28 and TRBJ2-7, with 8 bases fitting TRBD2. CDR1 and CDR2 from the germline V gene are MDHEN and SYDVKM. The CDR3 consists of 17 residues. The V and J ends lost 3 bases and 0 bases, in that order; junction bases with no gene match: 10. The CDR3 DNA is TGTGCCAGCAGTTTTCTTGCGGGGGGACTTAGCTCCTACGAGCAGTACTTC. Amino acids: CASSFLAGGLSSYEQYF. The complete variable domain, with remaining parts taken from reference TRBV28 and TRBJ2-7, reads DVKVTQSSRYLVKRTGEKVFLECVQDMDHENMFWYRQDPGLGLRLIYFSYDVKMKEKGDIPEGYSVSREKKERFSLILESASTNQTSMYLCASSFLAGGLSSYEQYFGPGTRLTVT.

The chain has TRBV4-1 and TRBJ2-2, with D unclear. The CDR3 extends over 14 amino acids. Germline V lookup: CDR1 MGHRA, CDR2 YSYEKL. Trimming took 0 bases from V and 4 from J, leaving 6 bases between them. The CDR3 region is CASSQDRSTGELFF. As DNA, the CDR3 is TGCGCCAGCAGCCAAGATCGGTCCACCGGGGAGCTGTTTTTT.